This paragraph reports one T cell receptor beta chain. Its antigen is unknown. The sample is drawn from a study of T-cell reconstitution after alpha-beta-depleted transplantation in children. TCRbeta library preparation incorporated unique molecular identifiers. TCRdb recomputed calls from the PCR reads with MiXCR, one row per CDR3 protein. There are some 290,000 distinct CDR3 sequences in the sample; 23% occur only once, and over 9.5% lies in the top ten. In germline, CDR1 is SEHNR, CDR2 FQNEAQ (reference sequence). CDR3 length: 17 amino acids. V dropped 3 bases and J dropped 0 bases, with 15 bases sitting between them. Whole-study findings and limits: Newly produced T cells mostly provided counts and TCRbeta diversity after one year, as hyperexpanded clones declined. Where alpha-beta T cells came from about two months after transplant was reportedly several hundred expanded graft clones. There were some patients whose high TCRbeta diversity at day 60 came from surviving recipient T cells and thymic progenitors.

The sample consisted of PBMCs, mostly from graft donor cells, taken 180 days after TCRalphabeta/CD19-depleted stem cell transplant. The receptor's source is a male patient under 18 who had a stem cell transplant for acute lymphoblastic leukemia, so the T cells may come from the graft donor. The chain is built from TRBV7-9 and TRBJ2-1, with D possibly TRBD2 on 6 matching bases. The CDR3 nucleotides read TGTGCCAGCAGCTTGGATTTTGTGGGGGGCTCCTACAATGAGCAGTTCTTC. It yields the protein CASSLDFVGGSYNEQFF.